A selection of T cell receptor beta chains follows, all from one sample in a study of cytomegalovirus exposure and HLA in healthy donors. TCRdb's copy holds only in-frame clones and misses some; the assay was immunoSEQ multiplex PCR. The data contain about 97,000 clones, 81% of them singletons. The specimen sequenced was PBMCs. The receptors derive from a man aged 40-49 years in good health and CMV-seropositive. CDR3s include the opening cysteine and the closing phenylalanine or tryptophan. The order of the fields is clone size, J gene, V gene, D gene, CDR3 protein, CDR3 DNA. The D gene is left open where the match is weak. Not all rows give a size; the values are once, few, many and, for expanded clones, a class.

clone_size: .; j_call: TRBJ1-5; v_call: TRBV27; d_call: .; cdr3_aa: CASSLNRNQPQHF; cdr3_nt: TGTGCCAGCAGTTTGAACAGGAATCAGCCCCAGCATTTT
clone_size: .; j_call: TRBJ2-1; v_call: TRBV5-1; d_call: TRBD2; cdr3_aa: CASSLGGLADYNEQFF; cdr3_nt: TGCGCCAGCAGCTTGGGGGGACTAGCGGATTACAATGAGCAGTTCTTC
clone_size: once; j_call: TRBJ2-1; v_call: TRBV30; d_call: .; cdr3_aa: CAWSGNSVHLYNEQFF; cdr3_nt: TGTGCCTGGAGTGGTAATTCGGTCCACCTCTACAATGAGCAGTTCTTC
clone_size: .; j_call: TRBJ2-3; v_call: TRBV25-1; d_call: .; cdr3_aa: CASSEPTGTDTQYF; cdr3_nt: TGTGCCAGCAGTGAACCAACGGGCACAGATACGCAGTATTTT
clone_size: .; j_call: TRBJ2-7; v_call: TRBV14; d_call: TRBD1; cdr3_aa: CASSLTGQGTYEQYF; cdr3_nt: TGTGCCAGCAGTCTGACAGGGCAGGGAACCTACGAGCAGTACTTC
clone_size: .; j_call: TRBJ2-2; v_call: TRBV7-9; d_call: TRBD2; cdr3_aa: CASSVLAGETGELFF; cdr3_nt: TGTGCCAGCAGCGTACTAGCGGGGGAGACCGGGGAGCTGTTTTTT
clone_size: once; j_call: TRBJ1-1; v_call: TRBV28; d_call: .; cdr3_aa: CASSSVVGGTTEAFF; cdr3_nt: TGTGCCAGCAGTTCCGTGGTGGGGGGGACCACTGAAGCTTTCTTT
clone_size: .; j_call: TRBJ1-5; v_call: TRBV19; d_call: TRBD1; cdr3_aa: CASSPWTGANSNQPQHF; cdr3_nt: TGTGCCAGTAGTCCGTGGACAGGGGCTAATAGCAATCAGCCCCAGCATTTT
clone_size: .; j_call: TRBJ1-6; v_call: TRBV19; d_call: .; cdr3_aa: CASSGQGRSPLHF; cdr3_nt: TGTGCCAGTAGTGGTCAGGGGCGATCACCCCTCCACTTT
clone_size: .; j_call: TRBJ2-7; v_call: TRBV7-2; d_call: TRBD1; cdr3_aa: CASTPGQGSGEQYF; cdr3_nt: TGTGCCAGCACCCCGGGACAGGGAAGCGGCGAGCAGTACTTC
clone_size: .; j_call: TRBJ2-3; v_call: TRBV18; d_call: TRBD1; cdr3_aa: CASSPPGQGPDTQYF; cdr3_nt: TGTGCCAGCTCACCACCCGGACAGGGCCCCGATACGCAGTATTTT
clone_size: once; j_call: TRBJ2-7; v_call: TRBV5-1; d_call: .; cdr3_aa: CASSLVGQGSEEQYF; cdr3_nt: TGCGCCAGCAGCTTGGTTGGGCAGGGCTCGGAAGAGCAGTACTTC
clone_size: .; j_call: TRBJ2-2; v_call: TRBV28; d_call: .; cdr3_aa: CASSLSGGGSGELFF; cdr3_nt: TGTGCCAGCAGTTTATCGGGAGGGGGCTCCGGGGAGCTGTTTTTT
clone_size: .; j_call: TRBJ1-6; v_call: TRBV2; d_call: .; cdr3_aa: CASIWDTNSPLHF; cdr3_nt: TGTGCCAGCATTTGGGACACTAATTCACCCCTCCACTTT
clone_size: few; j_call: TRBJ1-2; v_call: TRBV19; d_call: .; cdr3_aa: CASSSGSSYGYTF; cdr3_nt: TGTGCCAGTAGTTCAGGGTCCTCCTATGGCTACACCTTC
clone_size: .; j_call: TRBJ2-7; v_call: TRBV10-3; d_call: .; cdr3_aa: CAISEGHYEQYF; cdr3_nt: TGTGCCATCAGTGAGGGCCACTACGAGCAGTACTTC
clone_size: .; j_call: TRBJ2-7; v_call: TRBV4-1; d_call: .; cdr3_aa: CASGHRAYEQYF; cdr3_nt: TGCGCCAGCGGGCACAGGGCCTACGAGCAGTACTTC
clone_size: .; j_call: TRBJ2-5; v_call: TRBV5-4; d_call: TRBD2; cdr3_aa: CASSKGLAGGLSAGETQYF; cdr3_nt: TGTGCCAGCAGCAAGGGACTAGCGGGGGGGCTAAGTGCTGGGGAGACCCAGTACTTC
clone_size: once; j_call: TRBJ2-5; v_call: TRBV21-1; d_call: .; cdr3_aa: CASSVQGRETQYF; cdr3_nt: TGTGCCAGCAGCGTACAGGGTCGGGAGACCCAGTACTTC
clone_size: .; j_call: TRBJ1-4; v_call: TRBV19; d_call: .; cdr3_aa: CASSPTPTNEKLFF; cdr3_nt: TGTGCCAGTAGTCCCACACCAACTAATGAAAAACTGTTTTTT
clone_size: .; j_call: TRBJ1-1; v_call: TRBV5-5; d_call: .; cdr3_aa: CASSLVGTREAEAFF; cdr3_nt: TGTGCCAGCAGCTTGGTGGGGACACGGGAGGCTGAAGCTTTCTTT
clone_size: .; j_call: TRBJ2-7; v_call: TRBV28; d_call: .; cdr3_aa: CASARGWTYEQYF; cdr3_nt: TGTGCCAGCGCTCGGGGGTGGACCTACGAGCAGTACTTC
clone_size: .; j_call: TRBJ2-7; v_call: TRBV6-6; d_call: TRBD1; cdr3_aa: CASSQSGQGAYEQYF; cdr3_nt: TGTGCCAGCAGTCAATCGGGACAGGGGGCTTACGAGCAGTACTTC
clone_size: .; j_call: TRBJ1-5; v_call: TRBV7-9; d_call: .; cdr3_aa: CASSPGGNQPQHF; cdr3_nt: TGTGCCAGCAGCCCGGGGGGCAATCAGCCCCAGCATTTT
clone_size: .; j_call: TRBJ2-2; v_call: TRBV4-1; d_call: TRBD2; cdr3_aa: CASSFGGREGDTGELFF; cdr3_nt: TGCGCCAGCAGCTTCGGGGGGCGGGAGGGCGACACCGGGGAGCTGTTTTTT